A selection of T cell receptor beta chains follows, all from one sample in a study of OX40 agonist ivuxolimab in advanced cancers. Profiling relied on immunoSEQ multiplex PCR, and the TCRdb table lists in-frame clones only, not all of them. The sample comprises 77,000 or so clones, around 90% of which are singletons, and around 0.43% rests with the top ten. The sample was CD4+ or CD8+ T cells sorted from blood, taken in a trial of the OX40 agonist ivuxolimab. Source of these receptors: an adult with an advanced solid tumor such as melanoma, head and neck, liver or kidney cancer. The CDR3 runs from the conserved cysteine through the conserved F or W. A D gene is named only where the DNA matches it firmly. The size entry is marked missing in some rows and otherwise reads once, few, many or a size class.

>.|.|TRBJ1-2|TRBV7-9
TGTGCCAGCAGCTTAGGTGGGGGGAACTATGGCTACACCTTC
CASSLGGGNYGYTF
>.|.|TRBJ2-3|TRBV7-9
TGTGCCAGCAGTTCTAAACGGGTCGCAGATACGCAGTATTTT
CASSSKRVADTQYF
>.|.|TRBJ2-1|TRBV27
TGTGCCAGCAGTTTACCCGACGGCCCCCAGTTCTTC
CASSLPDGPQFF
>.|TRBD1|TRBJ1-2|TRBV9
TGTGCCAGCAGCGTGGGGACAGTCCGAGGCATCGGCTACACCTTC
CASSVGTVRGIGYTF
>.|.|TRBJ2-2|TRBV2
TGTGCCAGCACCTCCCAGGGAACGGGGGTCACCGGGGAGCTGTTTTTT
CASTSQGTGVTGELFF
>.|TRBD1|TRBJ2-2|TRBV11-2
TGTGCCAGCAGCCGAGGGACAGGGAACACCGGGGAGCTGTTTTTT
CASSRGTGNTGELFF
>once|.|TRBJ2-7|TRBV7-8
TGTGCCAGCAGCTTAGCTGGAGCCACCGGGCAGTACTTC
CASSLAGATGQYF
>.|TRBD1|TRBJ2-5|TRBV5-6
TGTGCCAGCAGCTTGGTCCGGGACAGAAGACAAGAGACCCAGTACTTC
CASSLVRDRRQETQYF
>.|.|TRBJ1-2|TRBV18
TGTGCCAGCTCACCGATCTCGGGGGTATCTACTGGAGCGGGCTACACCTTC
CASSPISGVSTGAGYTF
>.|.|TRBJ2-2|TRBV7-9
TGTGCCAGCAGCTTAGGGGGTTCGGGGGACACCGGGGAGCTGTTTTTT
CASSLGGSGDTGELFF
>.|.|TRBJ1-4|TRBV7-2
TGTGCCAGCAGCTTTTGGGGAACGGGCGATGAAAAACTGTTTTTT
CASSFWGTGDEKLFF
>few|.|TRBJ1-5|TRBV30
TGTGCCTGGAGGCGAACCGTGGGGATTCAGCCCCAGCATTTT
CAWRRTVGIQPQHF
>once|.|TRBJ1-5|TRBV19
TGTGCCAGTAGTATGAGCAGATATCAGCCCCAGCATTTT
CASSMSRYQPQHF
>few|.|TRBJ2-7|TRBV4-1
TGCGCCAGCAGCCAAGCTCAGGGTCGCGAGCAGTACTTC
CASSQAQGREQYF
>.|.|TRBJ1-4|TRBV2
TGTGCCAGCAGTCTTTTACCCGGGGCTCATGAAAAACTGTTTTTT
CASSLLPGAHEKLFF
>.|TRBD2|TRBJ2-2|TRBV9
TGTGCCAGCAGCGTAGGACGCGGGAGCTTAGGCCGAACCGGGGAGCTGTTTTTT
CASSVGRGSLGRTGELFF
>.|.|TRBJ1-5|TRBV19
TGTGCCAGTGCACAGGGTTTTGATCAGCCCCAGCATTTT
CASAQGFDQPQHF
>.|.|TRBJ2-2|TRBV28
TGTGCCAGCAGTTTATGGGGAAACACCGGGGAGCTGTTTTTT
CASSLWGNTGELFF
>.|TRBD1|TRBJ1-5|TRBV5-6
TGTGCCAGCAGGAGACAGGGAATTAGCAATCAGCCCCAGCATTTT
CASRRQGISNQPQHF
>.|TRBD2|TRBJ2-3|TRBV28
TGTGCCAGCAGATCTAGCGGGAGTCCCACAGATACGCAGTATTTT
CASRSSGSPTDTQYF
>.|.|TRBJ2-7|TRBV7-3
TGTGCCAGCAGCTCCTTTGGATCCGAGCAGTACTTC
CASSSFGSEQYF
>.|.|TRBJ2-1|TRBV18
TGTGCCAGCTCACCACGGGCCGTTGGGCTAGCTGATTACAATGAGCAGTTCTTC
CASSPRAVGLADYNEQFF
>.|.|TRBJ2-5|TRBV5-8
TGTGCCAGCAGCTTGGAGGGGGAGACCCAGTACTTC
CASSLEGETQYF
>.|.|TRBJ1-1|TRBV6-4
TGTGCCAGCAGTGACCGTCCGCCGGACACTGAAGCTTTCTTT
CASSDRPPDTEAFF
>.|TRBD1|TRBJ1-2|TRBV5-4
TGTGCCAGCAGGCTGACAGGGGGAGGGTATGGCTACACCTTC
CASRLTGGGYGYTF
>.|TRBD2|TRBJ2-7|TRBV5-4
TGTGCCACCACCCCCGGCGGGAGTTACGAGCAGTACTTC
CATTPGGSYEQYF
>.|.|TRBJ1-1|TRBV5-1
TGCGCCAGCAGCTTGGTTGTGACAGACACTGAAGCTTTCTTT
CASSLVVTDTEAFF
>.|.|TRBJ1-1|TRBV13
TGTGCCAGCAGCTTAGGTCCAGGGCTGAACACTGAAGCTTTCTTT
CASSLGPGLNTEAFF
>.|.|TRBJ2-7|TRBV11-3
TGTGCCAGCAGCTTAGCCACCAGGGTTAAGGACGAGCAGTACTTC
CASSLATRVKDEQYF
>.|.|TRBJ1-6|TRBV18
TGTGCCAGCTCACCAAGTAACTTTCTGGATTCACCCCTCCACTTT
CASSPSNFLDSPLHF
>.|.|TRBJ2-5|TRBV18
TGTGCCAGCCGTCTTACGACAAGCGGCGAGACCCAGTACTTC
CASRLTTSGETQYF